The T cell receptor (beta chain) described here comes from a study of human T cells and chemical hapten exposure (dated by TCRdb to the early 2020s). Regarding the research as a whole: For sensitization, 2% DPC in acetone was applied to a 2 cm by 2 cm area of upper inner arm skin. Weekly therapeutic DPC doses were additionally applied to the scalp of patients throughout the roughly 23-week study period. Patch testing was done on the upper back using Finn chambers containing 0.01% DPC, and results were scored after 6 days according to International Contact Dermatitis Research Group standards. The mostly female patient cohort included alopecia areata with under or over 50% scalp involvement, alopecia totalis and alopecia universalis. The libraries were sequenced as a pool, and the TCR yield per sample differed mostly because of small variations in library volumes within the pool. Peripheral blood TCR repertoire changes were tracked in vivo in alopecia patients during primary and secondary sensitization to the hapten diphenylcyclopropenone (DPC). Patient blood was sampled pre-sensitization (week 0) and at 2, 6 and about 24 weeks after DPC sensitization. Blood for TCR sequencing was provided by twenty-nine alopecia patients at one to four time points (pre-sensitization, 2, 6 and 24 weeks).

Study-level results and caveats: Repeated subsampling changed both the strength of the expansion versus patch-test correlation and the threshold at which the correlation became significant. Patch test score correlated positively with the number of PT1 expanded TCRs, reaching significance at thresholds 8, 16 and 32 but not at 4. No change with DPC sensitization was found in the number of TCRs above 1 in 1000 frequency, and no evidence of global repertoire structure alterations was found. Expanded TCRs formed significantly more large CDR3 similarity clusters than pre-sensitization or healthy control sets, consistent with antigen-driven responses. All patients had alopecia, a presumed autoimmune disease, so their immune response might differ from that of healthy individuals.

The library was prepared using RACE. This sample was sequenced with a NextSeq 500. Library preparation attached unique molecular identifiers to individual cDNA molecules for quantitative, reproducible TCR counting. Each blood RNA sample was used to sequence both TCR alpha and TCR beta chains. Concerning the study's data processing: The median number of TCRs per sample was roughly 100,000, ranging from about 20,000 to 690,600. V, J and CDR3 annotation of the TCR reads was carried out using the Decombinator software suite. For the PS versus PT1 abundance plots, all samples were subsampled to the same number of TCRs (28,000). TCRs were defined as expanded if absent before sensitization and observed at least eight times at the 2-week time point. The public reads were quality trimmed at Q25 with fastp and then assembled into clones with MiXCR by TCRdb, keeping productive beta chains. Each CDR3 protein gets just one entry, which takes the most common genes and DNA from the rows behind it. TCRdb's processing, not the authors', yielded these V and J calls. Across this sample there are tens of thousands of distinct CDR3 sequences, with about 10% seen only once. The ten largest clones capture roughly 2.2% of the sample.

The table lists this clonotype with many counts. This receptor's antigen is unknown. Base qualities are not at hand, and no much larger clone is one base apart. The time point label for this specimen denotes: patch test 1, 2 weeks after DPC sensitization. Sample treatment or condition, as interpreted from the label and publication: therapeutic diphenylcyclopropenone sensitization with weekly scalp DPC. Blood at each patch-test visit was drawn before the patch test was applied. To be eligible, patients had to be aged 18 to 70, diagnosed with alopecia and judged suitable for DPC therapy, while pregnant patients were excluded. Total RNA was isolated from unfractionated whole blood collected in Tempus Blood RNA tubes. Including cysteine and phenylalanine, the CDR3 has 11 amino acids. Only the CDR3 DNA stays, 33 bases, in frame from base 1. Trimming takes 2 bases from V and 6 bases from J, and the germline ends sit 3 bases apart. Per the germline V gene, SGHNT is the CDR1 and YENEEA is the CDR2.

The material sequenced was whole blood, taken in connection with sensitization to the hapten diphenylcyclopropenone (DPC). Here the chain combines TRBV11-3 and TRBJ2-3; the D gene cannot be resolved reliably. This TCR was sampled from a middle-aged man with alopecia areata. Some clones in this sample may be carry-over from other donors' samples. DNA sequence: TGTGCCAGCAGCTTATTGGATACGCAGTATTTT. Its amino acids are CASSLLDTQYF.